One sample yielded the 13 T cell receptor beta chains listed below, sequenced in a study of blood T cell repertoires in COVID-19. TCRdb keeps only in-frame clones here, not all; method: immunoSEQ multiplex PCR. The data show about 83,000 clones, with around 84% seen just once and roughly 8% held by the top ten. Sequences were obtained from peripheral blood. These TCRs come from a man aged 80 or over with active or convalescent COVID-19.

DNA of the CDR3: TGTGCCAGTAGTGGTCGGGACAGGGGGTATGATCAGCCCCAGCATTTT. Its translation: CASSGRDRGYDQPQHF. This rearrangement joins TRBV19 to TRBJ1-5, with 11 bases aligning to TRBD1. The CDR3 sequence is 16 residues long. In germline, CDR1 is LNHDA, CDR2 SQIVND (reference sequence). Unmatched junction bases numbered 8, after V lost 5 bases and J lost 5 bases. Drawing the rest from reference TRBV19 and TRBJ1-5, the complete variable domain is DGGITQSPKYLFRKEGQNVTLSCEQNLNHDAMYWYRQDPGQGLRLIYYSQIVNDFQKGDIAEGYSVSREKKESFPLTVTSAQKNPTAFYLCASSGRDRGYDQPQHFGDGTRLSIL.

CDR3 coding DNA: TGTGCCAGCAGTTTCGGGGCAGGGGGATACACTGAAGCTTTCTTT. It is translated as CASSFGAGGYTEAFF. J is TRBJ1-1 and V is TRBV27; 7 bases are shared with TRBD1. The V gene's germline CDR1 is MNHEY and CDR2 SMNVEV (reference sequence). V shed 3 bases and J 3 bases; nucleotides not matched to a gene: 7. This CDR3 spans 15 amino acids.

This clone was seen a few times. V and J are TRBV5-1 and TRBJ2-1, with TRBD2 as a possible D gene (6 bases). The germline V gene has CDR1 SGHRS and CDR2 YFSETQ. The CDR3 has 16 amino acids. Trimming took off 0 bases at V and 5 bases at J, with 15 bases between the two ends. The CDR3 DNA reads TGCGCCAGCAGCTTGGAGGGGCTAGCGACCGACAATGAGCAGTTCTTC. This gives the protein CASSLEGLATDNEQFF.

V and J are TRBV12-5 and TRBJ1-6; possible D gene TRBD1, 5 bases. This CDR3 comprises 15 residues. Germline V gene sequence: CDR1 LGHNT, CDR2 FRNRAP. V lost 7 bases and J 7 bases, leaving 17 bases between the germline ends. Written as DNA, the CDR3 is TGTGCTAGTGCCCTAGGGGCCCACCAAAATTCACCCCTCCACTTT. This sequence encodes CASALGAHQNSPLHF.

This chain uses TRBV19 with TRBJ2-1; possible D gene TRBD1, 5 bases. The CDR3 loop spans 11 amino acids. CDR1 and CDR2 (germline): LNHDA, SQIVND (reference sequence). The ends were cut back, 3 bases at V and 10 bases at J, with 7 bases in the middle. CDR3 in DNA: TGTGCCAGTAGTATTAGGGGAGAGCAGTTCTTC. Its translation is CASSIRGEQFF.

The chain employs TRBV10-2 and TRBJ2-3, with D possibly matching TRBD1 (5 bases). Germline V gene data show CDR1 as WSHSY and CDR2 as SAAADI. The V and J ends lost 10 bases and 0 bases respectively, with 11 bases between them. The CDR3 runs 13 residues. CDR3 sequence: CATSDRSTDTQYF. The CDR3 nucleotides read TGCGCCACTTCAGACAGAAGCACAGATACGCAGTATTTT.

The chain links TRBV6-4 to TRBJ1-4; maybe TRBD1 (5 bases). Germline loops: CDR1 MRHNA, CDR2 SNTAGT. The CDR3 has 13 amino acids. V was cut by 5 bases and J by 7 bases, with 11 bases left in between. The CDR3 nucleotides are TGTGCCAGCAGTAGGAGGGGAGGTGAAAAACTGTTTTTT. The encoded protein is CASSRRGGEKLFF.

The chain has TRBV15 and TRBJ1-6; D call uncertain. The CDR3 has 15 amino acids. Germline CDR1 LNHNV, CDR2 YYDKDF (reference sequence). V was pared by 0 bases and J by 8 bases, with 11 bases between. The CDR3 nucleotides read TGTGCCACCAGCAGAGATTGGGCAGAAGATTCACCCCTCCACTTT. Translated: CATSRDWAEDSPLHF.

The chain couples TRBV6-5 to TRBJ1-6; 9 bases fit TRBD1. V was pared by 6 bases and J by 13 bases, with 10 bases of the junction left unmatched. Germline V gene sequence: CDR1 MNHEY, CDR2 SVGAGI. The CDR3 length is 14 residues. CDR3 residues: CASRSTGQGSPLHF. In DNA form, the CDR3 reads TGTGCCAGCAGGTCTACGGGACAGGGTAGTCCCCTCCACTTT.

The gene calls are TRBV1 and TRBJ1-2; TRBD1 is taken as the D call from the table, unchecked against the DNA. TRBV1 represents a pseudogene. The length of the CDR3 is 15 residues. DNA of the CDR3: TGCACCAGCAGCCAAGGACAGGGCGGGGACTATGGCTACACCTTC. Translated, it gives CTSSQGQGGDYGYTF.

Concerning this clone: This CDR3 is also generated by other DNA sequences in the sample. This chain uses TRBV5-1 with TRBJ1-2; D perhaps matches TRBD1 (5 bases). CDR3 size: 14 residues. Germline V gives CDR1 SGHRS, CDR2 YFSETQ. The V end lost 0 bases, the J end lost 2 bases, and 8 bases lay between the germline ends. The DNA for the CDR3 is TGCGCCAGCAGCTTGGCGACAGCCAACTATGGCTACACCTTC. It yields the protein CASSLATANYGYTF.

CDR3 DNA: TGTGCCAGCAGCCTCCCGCTGGGGAGCGCTACCGGCCACTACACCTTC. It translates to CASSLPLGSATGHYTF. The chain uses TRBV3-1 (or the pseudogene TRBV3-2) and TRBJ1-2; D not certain. Germline CDR1 and CDR2: LGHDT and YNNKEL (reference sequence). Trimming took off 4 bases at V and 10 bases at J, with 25 bases between the two ends. The CDR3 is 16 residues long.

The chain employs TRBV19 and TRBJ2-2; possible D gene TRBD2, 6 bases. Trimming shortened V by 6 bases and J by 1 base, and 9 bases separated the two germline ends. CDR1 and CDR2 (germline): LNHDA, SQIVND (reference sequence). This CDR3 is built from 14 residues. The CDR3 sequence: CASSFSGNTGELFF. Written as DNA, the CDR3 is TGTGCCAGTAGCTTTAGCGGGAACACCGGGGAGCTGTTTTTT.